The 15 T cell receptor beta chains in this list originate from one sample, sequenced in a study of T cells in Graves' hyperthyroidism and ophthalmopathy (dated by TCRdb to the late 2010s). Receptor amplification or capture employed multiplex PCR. Data came from an Illumina HiSeq 2000. Amplification of TCR beta CDR3 regions was carried out from RNA transcripts. The first round of RT-PCR for the TCR CDR3 was performed with the HTBI primer set and the Qiagen OneStep RT-PCR kit. The public reads were reprocessed in TCRdb via fastp at Q25 and MiXCR, keeping in-frame beta chains. Each entry merges the rows of one CDR3 protein and shows their most common DNA and genes. This sample has roughly 400,000 distinct CDR3 sequences in its table, and about 25% of those were observed once. Over 70% of the sample is taken by the ten largest. The specimen sequenced was blood. All receptors come from a man aged 50 to 59 with Graves' hyperthyroidism.

This sequence joins TRBV25-1 and TRBJ1-2; 11 nucleotides agree with TRBD1. This CDR3 is built from 13 residues. Germline CDR1 and CDR2: MGHDK and SYGVNS. The J segment lost 7 bases and the V segment lost 7 bases, leaving 5 bases of the junction unmatched. DNA for the CDR3: TGTGCCAGCACACCCGGGACAGGGGGTGGCTACACCTTC. It encodes CASTPGTGGGYTF.

This clonotype was seen many times. This chain uses TRBV11-3 with TRBJ2-1; the D is unclear. Germline-derived CDR1 and CDR2 are SGHNT and YENEEA. Trimming cost V 2 bases and J 1 base, with 6 bases left between them. CDR3 size: 14 residues. CDR3 sequence: CASSLHSSYNEQFF. The CDR3 DNA reads TGTGCCAGCAGCTTACACTCGTCCTACAATGAGCAGTTCTTC.

This clonotype was seen only a few times. The chain combines TRBV20-1 with TRBJ1-3; no clear D. There are 11 residues in the CDR3. Trimming removed 1 base from V and 9 bases from J, with 7 bases in between. Germline CDR1 reads DFQATT; CDR2 reads SNEGSKA (reference sequence). This CDR3 reads CSARVEGTIYF. As DNA, the CDR3 is TGCAGTGCTAGAGTAGAGGGCACCATATATTTT.

This clonotype was found a few times. The chain employs TRBV19 and TRBJ2-4; TRBD2 matches 8 bases. The germline V gene has CDR1 LNHDA and CDR2 SQIVND (reference sequence). There are 14 residues in the CDR3. With 4 bases clipped from V and 6 bases from J, the junction kept 5 bases outside the gene matches. CDR3 sequence (DNA): TGTGCCAGTAGTACCAGCGGGAGAGGAAACATTCAGTACTTC. It translates to CASSTSGRGNIQYF. Combining the CDR3 with reference TRBV19 and TRBJ2-4 gives the whole variable domain DGGITQSPKYLFRKEGQNVTLSCEQNLNHDAMYWYRQDPGQGLRLIYYSQIVNDFQKGDIAEGYSVSREKKESFPLTVTSAQKNPTAFYLCASSTSGRGNIQYFGAGTRLSVL.

This clonotype was seen a handful of times. The chain is built from TRBV7-2 and TRBJ2-1; 16 bases map to TRBD2. The J segment lost 3 bases and the V segment lost 3 bases, leaving 5 bases of the junction unmatched. Germline CDR1 and CDR2: SGHTA and FQGNSA. The CDR3 consists of 18 residues. CDR3 loop: CASSLGLAGGPVYNEQFF. DNA of the CDR3: TGTGCCAGCAGCTTGGGACTAGCGGGAGGGCCGGTCTACAATGAGCAGTTCTTC.

The chain is built from TRBV4-1 and TRBJ1-2; possible D gene TRBD1, 6 bases. CDR1 is MGHRA and CDR2 is YSYEKL in the germline V gene. This CDR3 has 14 amino acids. V shed 2 bases and J shed 4 bases, with 11 bases lying between them. CDR3 nucleotides: TGCGCCAGCAGCCAAAAAGACAGGACCTATGGCTACACCTTC. It specifies CASSQKDRTYGYTF.

The V call is TRBV20-1, the J call TRBJ2-7; 14 bases match TRBD2. The CDR3 has 13 amino acids. Germline V gene lookup returns CDR1 DFQATT and CDR2 SNEGSKA (reference sequence). With 5 bases clipped from V and 7 bases from J, the junction kept 4 bases outside the gene matches. The CDR3 region is CSAGGLAGVEQYF. The CDR3 bases are TGCAGTGCTGGGGGACTAGCGGGAGTTGAGCAGTACTTC.

This clonotype has a handful of counts. The CDR3 protein is CAISEIVSGYTF. CDR3 DNA sequence: TGTGCCATCAGTGAGATAGTGAGCGGCTACACCTTC. The V call is TRBV10-3, the J call TRBJ1-2; D unresolved. The CDR3 contains 12 residues. Trimming removed 2 bases at V and 8 bases at J, with 9 bases between. Looked up from germline, CDR1 is ENHRY and CDR2 is SYGVKD.

This clonotype was seen repeatedly, ten times or more. The chain combines TRBV3-1 with TRBJ1-1; no clear D. Germline CDR1 and CDR2: LGHDT and YNNKEL (reference sequence). The length of the CDR3 is 13 residues. V was shortened by 4 bases and J by 7 bases, with 13 bases between the two germline ends. The CDR3 sequence is CASSRLSEIEAFF. Here the CDR3 DNA reads TGTGCCAGCAGCCGCCTATCGGAGATTGAAGCTTTCTTT. Looking up the rest from reference TRBV3-1 and TRBJ1-1 gives the full variable domain: DTAVSQTPKYLVTQMGNDKSIKCEQNLGHDTMYWYKQDSKKFLKIMFSYNNKELIINETVPNRFSPKSPDKAHLNLHINSLELGDSAVYFCASSRLSEIEAFFGQGTRLTVV.

The chain combines TRBV29-1 with TRBJ1-4; TRBD1 agrees at 8 bases. Germline trimming cut 6 bases from V and 6 bases from J; bases unmatched to any gene: 9. This CDR3 spans 14 amino acids. Per germline, CDR1 SQVTM and CDR2 ANQGSEA. CDR3 region: CSVGQGGDYEKLFF. CDR3 bases: TGCAGCGTAGGACAGGGTGGAGATTATGAAAAACTGTTTTTT.

The chain has TRBV20-1 and TRBJ2-7; possible D gene TRBD1, 6 bases. Germline V CDR1 and CDR2: DFQATT, SNEGSKA (reference sequence). V was clipped by 1 base and J by 2 bases, with 9 bases between them. This CDR3 has 13 residues. CDR3 in DNA: TGCAGTGCTAGAGGAGACAGGACCTACGAGCAGTACTTC. Translating gives CSARGDRTYEQYF.

This clonotype has only a few counts. The chain recombines TRBV20-1 with TRBJ2-7; D not resolved. Trimming took 3 bases from V and 4 from J, leaving 13 bases between them. Germline V lookup: CDR1 DFQATT, CDR2 SNEGSKA (reference sequence). The CDR3 is 13 amino acids. The CDR3 DNA reads as TGCAGTGCTAGGAGTGCACCCCTTTACGAGCAGTACTTC. This codes for CSARSAPLYEQYF.

The rearrangement joins TRBV5-1 to TRBJ1-1; the D gene is possibly TRBD1 (5 bases). Germline V gene lookup returns CDR1 SGHRS and CDR2 YFSETQ. The CDR3 runs to 12 residues. V dropped 4 bases and J dropped 3 bases, with 7 bases sitting between them. The CDR3 DNA reads TGCGCCAGCAGCGTGGGACACACTGAAGCTTTCTTT. This codes for CASSVGHTEAFF.

This clonotype was recorded at least ten times. The chain combines TRBV28 with TRBJ2-5, with TRBD2 matching 8 bases. The V and J ends lost 8 bases and 2 bases, in that order; junction bases with no gene match: 19. The length of the CDR3 is 18 residues. In germline, CDR1 is MDHEN, CDR2 SYDVKM. Here the CDR3 DNA reads TGTGCCAGCGGATTCACGACTAGCGCCCAATGGGGGCAAGAGACCCAGTACTTC. The encoded protein is CASGFTTSAQWGQETQYF.

Only a few counts were recorded for this clonotype. V is TRBV20-1 and J is TRBJ1-5; no firm D call. CDR1 and CDR2 (germline): DFQATT, SNEGSKA (reference sequence). The CDR3 has 14 residues. V shed 0 bases and J shed 1 base, with 7 bases lying between them. The CDR3 here is CSARDVGSNQPQHF. The CDR3 DNA is TGCAGTGCTAGAGATGTCGGAAGCAATCAGCCCCAGCATTTT.